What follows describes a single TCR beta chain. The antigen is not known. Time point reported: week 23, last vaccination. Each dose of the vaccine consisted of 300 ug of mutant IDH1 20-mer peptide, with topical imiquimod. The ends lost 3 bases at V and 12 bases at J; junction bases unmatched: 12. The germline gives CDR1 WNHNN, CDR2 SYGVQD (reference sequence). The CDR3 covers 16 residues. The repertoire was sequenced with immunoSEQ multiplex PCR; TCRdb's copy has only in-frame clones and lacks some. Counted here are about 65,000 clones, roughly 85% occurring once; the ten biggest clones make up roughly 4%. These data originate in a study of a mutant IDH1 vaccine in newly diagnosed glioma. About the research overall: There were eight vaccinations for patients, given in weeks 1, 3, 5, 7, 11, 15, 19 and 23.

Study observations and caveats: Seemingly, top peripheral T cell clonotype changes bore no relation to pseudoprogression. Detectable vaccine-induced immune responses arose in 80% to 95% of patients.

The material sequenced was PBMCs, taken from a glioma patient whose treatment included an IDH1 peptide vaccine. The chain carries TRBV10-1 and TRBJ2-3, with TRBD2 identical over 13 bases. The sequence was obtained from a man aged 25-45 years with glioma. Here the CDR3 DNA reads TGCGCCAGCAGTGATGCGACTAGCGGGGGGTCAGGTGCCCAGTATTTT. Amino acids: CASSDATSGGSGAQYF.